This T cell receptor (beta chain) stems from a study of identical twins (TCRdb year 2016). Study-wide context: TCR alpha and beta repertoires from monozygotic twins, unrelated adults of various ages and cord blood were deep-sequenced to test whether fetal clonotypes persist. To rule out contamination, replicate twin experiments were performed at different times with different library preparation protocols.

V sheds 4 bases and J sheds 1 base, leaving 4 bases between their ends. CDR1 and CDR2 were assigned from the germline V gene as SGHVS and FNYEAQ. From its cysteine to its phenylalanine, the CDR3 spans 12 amino acids. The CDR3 DNA has 36 bases and is translated from base 1. Only healthy Caucasian donors were included. The twin cohort consisted of three pairs of female monozygotic twins, all aged roughly 18 to 30 years. Positive isolation kits from Invitrogen were used to isolate CD4+ and CD8+ T cell populations. This clonotype was detected ten times or more. The antigen it binds to is not known. The input lacks base qualities; no much larger clone sits a single base away. The paper's findings and limits, for the study overall: Invariant T cells such as MAIT and iNKT could partly confound zero-insertion analyses, although diverse VJ usage argued against such confounding for most clonotypes. Abundant cord blood beta clonotypes carried fewer insertions; young adult naive repertoires showed a weaker similar trend, while memory repertoires showed none. Compared with coincidental sharing between unrelated individuals, out-of-frame TCR alpha sequences shared between twins had an excess of sequences with low generation probability. Excess twin sharing in beta out-of-frame sequences was weaker because fewer shared sequences lowered the signal-to-noise ratio. Because the same donors could not be followed over many years, the conclusions relied on cross-sectional statistical analysis. In monozygotic twins, out-of-frame TCR alpha sharing was systematically underestimated by recombination models, although the models agreed with sharing between unrelated individuals.

The protocol used for the library was 5' RACE. Instrument on record: Illumina HiSeq 2000. Template switching added a universal primer binding site, and the final cDNA carried a unique molecular identifier that allowed TCR cDNA molecules to be counted accurately. First-strand cDNA for TCR alpha and beta chains was synthesized from specific primers in the conserved constant-segment region. To control for contamination, each cDNA library was double barcoded with a SMART-Mk sample barcode plus Illumina barcodes. TruSeq adapter sequences, together with Illumina sample barcodes, were added in two successive PCR steps. The Illumina HiSeq platform was used with custom primers to sequence TCR alpha and beta cDNA libraries. For the original study's pipeline: Unique molecular identifiers were extracted from raw reads with MiGEC, and CDR3 positions were determined with MiXCR. Recombination models were inferred per individual with the repgenHMM and IGoR tools using an EM algorithm. The analysis of shared clonotypes was done with the tcR package in R, with sharing normalized by the product of cloneset sizes. To study raw recombination without the effects of thymic and clonal selection, out-of-frame nonproductive sequences were analyzed. TCRdb cleaned the public reads at Q25 with fastp, built clones with MiXCR and kept in-frame beta chains. Each CDR3 protein gets just one entry, which takes the most common genes and DNA from the rows behind it. These V and J calls rely on TCRdb rather than the paper's analysis. The sample records roughly 280,000 distinct CDR3 sequences, over 8.5% of which are singletons. 6% to 8.5% of the sample is taken by the ten largest.

The sample also formed part of further work on yellow fever vaccine responses in identical twins. Drawing on the second study: The T cell response to vaccination in identical twins was reported by the authors to appear partly convergent and partly personalized. In the study, vaccine-responding T cell clones were precisely tracked in identical twins.

Input material: CD8+ T cells sorted from blood. The TCR sequence derives from a young woman in good health. The V and J segments used are TRBV7-6 and TRBJ2-5, with the D gene too uncertain to name. The CDR3 is CASSYVQETQYF. The DNA sequence follows: TGTGCCAGCAGCTACGTCCAAGAGACCCAGTACTTC.